This T cell receptor beta chain is drawn from a study of human CD8 memory T cell subsets. Production of TCR beta libraries used UMI-labeled 5' RACE as the method. With the 5' RACE reads reprocessed, TCRdb shows one record per CDR3 protein and no DNA. The sample is made up of about 5,800 distinct CDR3 sequences, and the top ten hold about 17% of it. TPEX cells were early memory CD8+ T cells (CCR7+ PD-1+ TIGIT+) that had exhausted-like traits. Duplicate approximately 160,000-cell vials of sorted CD8+ T cells per subset supplied the RNA. Germline values: CDR1 SGHDN, CDR2 FVKESK. The CDR3 runs 14 residues. Turning to this clonotype: Its cognate antigen is unknown.

General observations from the study: The stem-like memory T cell repertoire shared very little with the precursor exhausted T cell repertoire. By Chao1 estimates, precursor exhausted T cells appeared less diverse than stem-like memory T cells.

This TCR came from a human donor in good health. The chain combines TRBV14 with TRBJ2-7. Specimen: CD8+ T cells from PBMCs. CDR3: CASSRRAVKNEQYF.